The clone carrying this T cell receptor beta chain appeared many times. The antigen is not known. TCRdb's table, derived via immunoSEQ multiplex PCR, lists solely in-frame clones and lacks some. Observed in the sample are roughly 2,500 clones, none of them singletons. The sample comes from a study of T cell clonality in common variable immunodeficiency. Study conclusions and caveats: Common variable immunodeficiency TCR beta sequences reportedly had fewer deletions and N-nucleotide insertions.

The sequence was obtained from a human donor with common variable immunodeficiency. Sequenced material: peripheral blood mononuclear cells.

The CDR3 loop is CSAKISRGSGGASSYEQYF. CDR3 DNA (partial): TGCAGTGCTAAGATTAGCCGCGGTAGTGGGGGGGCGAGCTCCTACGAG. The genes are TRBV20-1 and TRBJ2-7; a possible D gene is TRBD2 (7 bases). The CDR3 end is not reached by the read, which stops 3 residues before it; the germline J gene fills it in. CDR1 is DFQATT and CDR2 is SNEGSKA in the germline V gene (reference sequence). This CDR3 is 19 amino acids long. V gave up 4 bases and J gave up 0 bases, with 28 bases separating them.